This T cell receptor (beta chain) stems from a study of blood T cell repertoires in COVID-19. Study-wide context: PBMCs, B-cell-depleted T cells, or T cells were the source of the cDNA or gDNA that made up the material.

This CDR3 region has 14 residues. Germline loops: CDR1 SGHRS, CDR2 YFSETQ. The trim removed 1 base at V and 11 bases at J, leaving 11 bases unmatched. Under the authors' procedure: Reference gene primers were amplified, and this amplification served to estimate nucleated cell counts. Using immunoSEQ multiplex PCR, the repertoire was profiled, and TCRdb retains in-frame clones only, with some absent. Clone size and the V and J calls come from that table; the DNA yielded D and trimming. The sample includes about 160,000 clones, around 83% of them seen just once. The V gene is TRBV5-1, the J gene TRBJ2-5; 7 positions agree with TRBD1. What was sequenced was peripheral blood. This clonotype originated in a man aged 35 to 55 with acute or convalescent COVID-19. The CDR3 DNA reads as TGCGCCAGCAGCTTGAAGGGGGCCGTCGAGGCTCAGTACTTC. Protein: CASSLKGAVEAQYF.